The 12 T cell receptor beta chains listed next were all sequenced from one sample in a study of response to subunit inactivated influenza vaccine. TCRdb redid the calling of the RT-PCR reads with MiXCR, one entry per CDR3 protein. The repertoire holds about 520,000 distinct CDR3 sequences, with 25% as singletons. The material was CD4+ T cells sorted from PBMCs, obtained roughly 5 days after vaccination. These receptors were taken from a man aged 50 to 60 who received an inactivated influenza vaccine.

This clonotype appeared a few times. The chain joins TRBV29-1 to TRBJ2-7; no reliable D call. The V gene lost 6 bases and the J gene lost 6 bases, with 9 bases spanning the gap. The CDR3 is 10 amino acids. Germline-derived CDR1 and CDR2 are SQVTM and ANQGSEA. CDR3 amino acids: CSVAGREQYF. For the CDR3, the DNA is TGCAGCGTGGCCGGGCGCGAGCAGTACTTC.

The chain joins TRBV7-2 to TRBJ1-2; no firm D call. Germline V gene data show CDR1 as SGHTA and CDR2 as FQGNSA. This CDR3 has 15 amino acids. The ends were cut back, 1 base at V and 8 bases at J, with 17 bases in the middle. The CDR3: CASSLDGWANIGYTF. CDR3 bases: TGTGCCAGCAGCTTAGACGGCTGGGCTAATATAGGCTACACCTTC.

This clonotype came up many times. The chain links TRBV6-5 to TRBJ1-1; unclear D gene. Trimming pared 2 bases from V and 2 bases from J, leaving 6 bases between. The CDR3 runs 13 residues. Germline CDR1 is MNHEY and CDR2 is SVGAGI. The CDR3 is CASSYEANTEAFF. Here the CDR3 DNA reads TGTGCCAGCAGTTACGAGGCCAACACTGAAGCTTTCTTT.

The chain carries TRBV5-6 and TRBJ2-5, with D maybe TRBD1 (5 bases). CDR3 length: 13 amino acids. V gave up 3 bases and J gave up 7 bases, with 13 bases separating them. CDR1 and CDR2 (germline): SGHDT, YYEEEE. CDR3 protein: CASSSQGMGTQYF. Written as DNA, the CDR3 is TGTGCCAGCAGCTCGCAGGGAATGGGGACCCAGTACTTC.

The chain uses TRBV19 and TRBJ2-7; 9 bases agree with TRBD1. Germline V CDR1 and CDR2: LNHDA, SQIVND (reference sequence). The CDR3 length is 13 residues. The V gene end was trimmed by 4 bases and the J gene end by 9 bases; junction bases not matched to a gene: 7. In DNA form, the CDR3 reads TGTGCCAGTAGTACCTCGGGACAGGGTTCGCAGTACTTC. It translates to CASSTSGQGSQYF.

The V call is TRBV12-3 or TRBV12-4, the J call TRBJ1-1; 10 nucleotides line up with TRBD1. V was pared by 5 bases and J by 5 bases, with 8 bases of the junction left unmatched. The CDR3 loop spans 15 amino acids. CDR3 residues: CASSNGQGGGTEAFF. As DNA, the CDR3 is TGTGCCAGCAGTAACGGACAGGGGGGTGGAACTGAAGCTTTCTTT.

This clonotype was seen only a few times. This chain connects TRBV7-9 to TRBJ2-4; D possibly corresponds to TRBD1 (6 bases). Germline V gives CDR1 SEHNR, CDR2 FQNEAQ (reference sequence). The V end lost 3 bases, the J end lost 8 bases, and 11 bases lay between the germline ends. The CDR3 is made up of 13 amino acids. DNA for the CDR3: TGTGCCAGCAGCTTCACAGGGCTAGACATTCAGTACTTC. It translates to CASSFTGLDIQYF.

This clonotype was observed a handful of times. The rearrangement uses TRBV5-1 and TRBJ2-1, with 11 bases matching TRBD2. The germline CDR1 and CDR2 sequences are SGHRS and YFSETQ. There are 16 residues in the CDR3. V was clipped by 5 bases and J by 6 bases; unmatched bases: 10. CDR3 bases: TGCGCCAGCAGTGGGACTAGCGGAGAGGTCGGCAATGAGCAGTTCTTC. It yields the protein CASSGTSGEVGNEQFF.

The V and J genes are TRBV5-1 and TRBJ2-3; D is unclear. This CDR3 is 18 amino acids long. CDR1 and CDR2 (germline): SGHRS, YFSETQ. V dropped 2 bases and J dropped 0 bases, with 19 bases sitting between them. The CDR3 sequence is CASSLTYRATSSTDTQYF. DNA of the CDR3: TGCGCCAGCAGCTTAACATACCGGGCGACCTCAAGCACAGATACGCAGTATTTT.

The table lists this clonotype with a few counts. This chain joins TRBV10-3 and TRBJ1-5, with 7 bases lining up with TRBD1. The V segment lost 10 bases and the J segment 5 bases; nucleotides outside the gene matches: 8. Germline V gives CDR1 ENHRY, CDR2 SYGVKD. The CDR3 runs 13 residues. CDR3 sequence (DNA): TGTGCCACCGGGACAGCGATTTATCAGCCCCAGCATTTT. Translated: CATGTAIYQPQHF.

V and J are TRBV4-1 and TRBJ2-1; D is uncertain. The CDR3 spans 13 residues. The V end lost 0 bases, the J end lost 9 bases, and 9 bases lay between the germline ends. Germline values: CDR1 MGHRA, CDR2 YSYEKL. CDR3 amino acids: CASSQDQWSEQFF. In DNA form, the CDR3 reads TGCGCCAGCAGCCAAGATCAGTGGAGTGAGCAGTTCTTC.

This clonotype occurred a few times. The chain joins TRBV5-1 to TRBJ1-6; D is possibly TRBD1 (5 bases). Germline-derived CDR1 and CDR2 are SGHRS and YFSETQ. The V end lost 4 bases, the J end lost 12 bases, and 26 bases lay between the germline ends. The CDR3 runs to 17 residues. The DNA for the CDR3 is TGCGCCAGCAGCAGATCACTCCCCGGGACCGGCGAAGGACCCCTCCACTTT. Its translation is CASSRSLPGTGEGPLHF.